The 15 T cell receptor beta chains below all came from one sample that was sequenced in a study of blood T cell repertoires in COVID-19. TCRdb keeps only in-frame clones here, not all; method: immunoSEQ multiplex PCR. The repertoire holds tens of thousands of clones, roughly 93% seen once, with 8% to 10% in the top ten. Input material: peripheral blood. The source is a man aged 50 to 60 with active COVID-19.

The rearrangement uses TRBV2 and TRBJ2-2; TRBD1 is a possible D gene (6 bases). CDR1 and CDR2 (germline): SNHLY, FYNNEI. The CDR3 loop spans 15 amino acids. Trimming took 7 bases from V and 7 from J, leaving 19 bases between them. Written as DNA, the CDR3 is TGTGCCAGCATTGGAAATGACAGGCGTAGCGGGGAGCTGTTTTTT. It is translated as CASIGNDRRSGELFF.

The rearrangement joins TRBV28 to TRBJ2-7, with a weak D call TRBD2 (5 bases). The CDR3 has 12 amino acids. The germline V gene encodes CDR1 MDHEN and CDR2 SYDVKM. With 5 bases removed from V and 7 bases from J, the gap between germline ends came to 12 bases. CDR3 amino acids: CASSLRSGEQYF. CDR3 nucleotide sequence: TGTGCCAGCAGTCTTCGTTCGGGGGAGCAGTACTTC.

Here the CDR3 reads CASSPGGTGDQPQHF. For the CDR3, the DNA is TGTGCCAGCAGTCCAGGGGGGACAGGGGATCAGCCCCAGCATTTT. The chain uses TRBV6-2 or TRBV6-3 and TRBJ1-5; 10 bases map to TRBD1. J was trimmed by 5 bases and V by 5 bases; bases with no gene match: 6. From germline, CDR1 is MNHEY and CDR2 SVGEGT. This CDR3 is built from 15 residues.

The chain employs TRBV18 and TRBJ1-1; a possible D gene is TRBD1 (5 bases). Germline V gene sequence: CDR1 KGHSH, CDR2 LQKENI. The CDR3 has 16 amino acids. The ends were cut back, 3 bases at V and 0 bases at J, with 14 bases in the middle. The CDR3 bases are TGTGCCAGCTCACCGGCGACAGACAGACTGAACACTGAAGCTTTCTTT. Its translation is CASSPATDRLNTEAFF.

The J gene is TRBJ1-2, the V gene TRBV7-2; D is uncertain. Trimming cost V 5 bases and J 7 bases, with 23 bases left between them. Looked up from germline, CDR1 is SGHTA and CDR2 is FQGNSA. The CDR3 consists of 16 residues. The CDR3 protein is CASSRTTMTSEGGYTF. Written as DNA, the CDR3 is TGTGCCAGCAGCCGCACCACGATGACTTCGGAGGGTGGCTACACCTTC.

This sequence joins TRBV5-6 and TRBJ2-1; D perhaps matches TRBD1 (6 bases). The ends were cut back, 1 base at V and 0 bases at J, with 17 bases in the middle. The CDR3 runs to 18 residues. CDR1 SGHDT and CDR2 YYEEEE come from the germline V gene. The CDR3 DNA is TGTGCCAGCAGCTTGTGGGGGCGGGTGGGGAGCTCCTACAATGAGCAGTTCTTC. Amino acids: CASSLWGRVGSSYNEQFF. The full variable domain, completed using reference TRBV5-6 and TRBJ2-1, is DAGVTQSPTHLIKTRGQQVTLRCSPKSGHDTVSWYQQALGQGPQFIFQYYEEEERQRGNFPDRFSGHQFPNYSSELNVNALLLGDSALYLCASSLWGRVGSSYNEQFFGPGTRLTVL.

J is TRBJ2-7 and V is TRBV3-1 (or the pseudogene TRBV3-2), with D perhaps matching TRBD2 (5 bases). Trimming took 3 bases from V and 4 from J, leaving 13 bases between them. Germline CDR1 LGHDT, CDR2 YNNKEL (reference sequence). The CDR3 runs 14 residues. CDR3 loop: CASSQSPSGYEQYF. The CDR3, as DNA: TGTGCCAGCAGCCAGTCCCCCTCGGGGTACGAGCAGTACTTC.

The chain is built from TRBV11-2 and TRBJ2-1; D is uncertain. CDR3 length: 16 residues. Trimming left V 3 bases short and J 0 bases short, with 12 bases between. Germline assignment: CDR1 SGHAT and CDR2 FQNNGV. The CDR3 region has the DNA TGTGCCAGCAGCTTTTACGGAGCTAACTCCTACAATGAGCAGTTCTTC. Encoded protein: CASSFYGANSYNEQFF.

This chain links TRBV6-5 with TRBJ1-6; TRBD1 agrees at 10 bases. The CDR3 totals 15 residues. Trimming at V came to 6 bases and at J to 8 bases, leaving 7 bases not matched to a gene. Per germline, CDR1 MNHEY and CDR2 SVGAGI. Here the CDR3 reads CASRSGTGAYSPLHF. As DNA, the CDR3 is TGTGCCAGCAGGTCCGGGACAGGGGCTTATTCACCCCTCCACTTT.

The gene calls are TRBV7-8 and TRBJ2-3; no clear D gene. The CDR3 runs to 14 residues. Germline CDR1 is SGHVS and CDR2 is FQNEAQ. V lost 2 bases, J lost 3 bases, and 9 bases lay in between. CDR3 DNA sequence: TGTGCCAGCAGCTTAAGTCTAGGAACAGATACGCAGTATTTT. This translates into CASSLSLGTDTQYF.

The DNA for the CDR3 is TGTGCCAGCAGAAACCCCCGGGATCCCTGGGCGCCCCTCCACTTT. It encodes CASRNPRDPWAPLHF. The genes are TRBV27 and TRBJ1-6; no firm D call. Germline CDR1 and CDR2: MNHEY and SMNVEV (reference sequence). The V and J ends lost 6 bases and 13 bases respectively, with 22 bases between them. The CDR3 runs to 15 residues.

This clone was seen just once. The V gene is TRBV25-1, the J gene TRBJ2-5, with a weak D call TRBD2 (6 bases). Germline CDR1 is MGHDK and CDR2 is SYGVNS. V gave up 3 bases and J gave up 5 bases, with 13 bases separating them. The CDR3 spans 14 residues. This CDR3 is CASSDPVRGETQYF. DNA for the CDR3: TGTGCCAGCAGTGACCCTGTTCGGGGGGAGACCCAGTACTTC.

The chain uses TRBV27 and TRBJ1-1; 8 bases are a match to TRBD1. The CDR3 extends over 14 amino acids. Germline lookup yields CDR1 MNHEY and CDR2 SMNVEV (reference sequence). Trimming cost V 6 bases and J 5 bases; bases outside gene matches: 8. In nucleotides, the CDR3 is TGTGCCAGCAGACTCGGACAGGGTCAAACTGAAGCTTTCTTT. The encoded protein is CASRLGQGQTEAFF.

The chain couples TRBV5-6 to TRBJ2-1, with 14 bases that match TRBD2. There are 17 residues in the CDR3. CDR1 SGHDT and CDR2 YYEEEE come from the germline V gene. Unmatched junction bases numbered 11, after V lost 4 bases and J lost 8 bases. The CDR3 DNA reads TGTGCCAGCAGCCCCTGGACTAGCGGGAGGAGAGGATATGAGCAGTTCTTC. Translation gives CASSPWTSGRRGYEQFF. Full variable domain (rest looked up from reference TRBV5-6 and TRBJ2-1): DAGVTQSPTHLIKTRGQQVTLRCSPKSGHDTVSWYQQALGQGPQFIFQYYEEEERQRGNFPDRFSGHQFPNYSSELNVNALLLGDSALYLCASSPWTSGRRGYEQFFGPGTRLTVL.

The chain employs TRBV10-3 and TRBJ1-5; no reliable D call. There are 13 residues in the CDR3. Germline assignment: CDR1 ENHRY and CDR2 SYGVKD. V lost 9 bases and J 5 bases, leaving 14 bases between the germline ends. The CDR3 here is CAISSTFDQPQHF. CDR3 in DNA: TGTGCCATTTCGTCAACTTTTGATCAGCCCCAGCATTTT.